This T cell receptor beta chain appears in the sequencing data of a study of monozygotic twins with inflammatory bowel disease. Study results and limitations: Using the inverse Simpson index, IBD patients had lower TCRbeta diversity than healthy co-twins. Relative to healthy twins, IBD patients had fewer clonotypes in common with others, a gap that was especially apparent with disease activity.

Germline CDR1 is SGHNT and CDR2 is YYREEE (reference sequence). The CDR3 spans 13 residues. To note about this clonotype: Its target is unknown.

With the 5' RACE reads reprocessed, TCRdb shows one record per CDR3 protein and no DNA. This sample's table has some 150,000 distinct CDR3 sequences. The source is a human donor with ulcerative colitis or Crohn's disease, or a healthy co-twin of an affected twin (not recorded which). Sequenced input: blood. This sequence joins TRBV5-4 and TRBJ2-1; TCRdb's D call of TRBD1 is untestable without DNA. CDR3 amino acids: CASSLDLSREQFF.